The T cell receptor (beta chain) described here comes from a study of Ad26.COV2.S vaccination and SARS-CoV-2 variants. About this clone itself: The antigen is unknown.

General study results and limits: There was reportedly substantial breadth in spike-specific CD8+ and CD4+ T cell responses after vaccination.

The treatment: 15 to 20 received Ad26.COV2.S at low or high dose, single or two shots; 5 received placebo; per-sample allocation not given. Material that was analyzed had been drawn on day 63 after the first vaccine or placebo injection. The CDR3 loop spans 16 amino acids. Germline CDR1 reads SGHVS; CDR2 reads FNYEAQ. Trimming took 5 bases from V and 2 from J, leaving 18 bases between them. The assay was immunoSEQ multiplex PCR, and TCRdb's table has in-frame clones only and misses some. The data show approximately 480,000 clones, with about 83% seen just once and about 13% held by the top ten. The sequences come from peripheral blood, collected in a trial of Ad26.COV2.S vaccine versus placebo. The origin of this receptor is a person aged 18-60 years who received the Ad26.COV2.S COVID-19 vaccine or a placebo. The chain has TRBV7-6 and TRBJ1-1, with D perhaps TRBD1 (5 bases). The CDR3 nucleotides read TGTGCCAGCAGCCTACGGGCTGGGGGACCTAACACTGAAGCTTTCTTT. Its protein product is CASSLRAGGPNTEAFF.